The 29 T cell receptor beta chains in this list originate from one sample, sequenced in a study of a mutant IDH1 vaccine in newly diagnosed glioma. Measured with immunoSEQ multiplex PCR; TCRdb has only the in-frame clones, and not every one. Of roughly 130,000 clones listed, over 75% are singletons. Stated time point: week 11, during vaccination. Vaccine doses each comprised 300 ug of mutant IDH1 20-mer peptide, with topical imiquimod. Their antigens remain unidentified. Sequencing was performed on PBMCs, taken from a glioma patient whose treatment included an IDH1 peptide vaccine. The origin of the receptors is a man in his forties or fifties with glioma.

This clone was observed once. The chain recombines TRBV7-3 with TRBJ2-2; the D call may be TRBD1 or TRBD2 (6 bases each). The length of the CDR3 is 14 residues. Trimming shortened V by 4 bases and J by 7 bases, and 13 bases separated the two germline ends. Germline loops: CDR1 SGHTA, CDR2 FQGTGA. The CDR3, as DNA: TGTGCCAGCAGCTCTCGGGGGCCCGGCGGGGAGCTGTTTTTT. Residues: CASSSRGPGGELFF.

The chain has TRBV27 and TRBJ1-1; D unclear. The CDR3 has 12 amino acids. Trimming pared 6 bases from V and 4 bases from J, leaving 9 bases between. Germline CDR1 MNHEY, CDR2 SMNVEV (reference sequence). The CDR3 nucleotides read TGTGCCAGCAGGAGACTGTTCACTGAAGCTTTCTTT. It is translated as CASRRLFTEAFF.

The J gene is TRBJ2-2, the V gene TRBV6-6, with 7 bases fitting TRBD1. Germline V gene sequence: CDR1 MNHNY, CDR2 SVGAGI (reference sequence). The V gene end was trimmed by 1 base and the J gene end by 4 bases; junction bases not matched to a gene: 3. The CDR3 extends over 15 amino acids. The CDR3 region is CASSYWGTVTGELFF. CDR3 nucleotide sequence: TGTGCCAGCAGTTACTGGGGGACAGTCACCGGGGAGCTGTTTTTT.

The chain links TRBV6-6 to TRBJ1-5; tentatively, D is TRBD1 (5 bases). Trimming cost V 5 bases and J 3 bases, with 14 bases left between them. CDR3 length: 15 amino acids. Germline V gene lookup returns CDR1 MNHNY and CDR2 SVGAGI (reference sequence). The CDR3 bases are TGTGCCAGCAGTCTTCAGGGCGCATCCAATCAGCCCCAGCATTTT. Translating gives CASSLQGASNQPQHF.

This clone was detected only a few times. V usage is TRBV14 and J usage is TRBJ1-1; 9 bases line up with TRBD1. The CDR3 contains 15 residues. The junction had 7 bases not matched to a gene; V was cut back by 4 bases and J by 4 bases. The germline gives CDR1 SGHDN, CDR2 FVKESK. CDR3 sequence: CASSLVDRGFTEAFF. In nucleotides, the CDR3 is TGTGCCAGCAGCCTAGTCGACAGGGGGTTCACTGAAGCTTTCTTT.

This chain links TRBV28 with TRBJ2-5; D might be TRBD2 (6 bases). This CDR3 contains 14 residues. The V end was cut by 7 bases, the J end by 7 bases, with 19 bases between. Germline V gives CDR1 MDHEN, CDR2 SYDVKM. Here the CDR3 reads CASTLGVGRGTQYF. CDR3 sequence (DNA): TGTGCCAGCACCTTGGGGGTGGGGCGGGGGACCCAGTACTTC. Variable domain in full (rest from reference TRBV28 and TRBJ2-5): DVKVTQSSRYLVKRTGEKVFLECVQDMDHENMFWYRQDPGLGLRLIYFSYDVKMKEKGDIPEGYSVSREKKERFSLILESASTNQTSMYLCASTLGVGRGTQYFGPGTRLLVL.

The V gene is TRBV12-2, the J gene TRBJ1-5. TRBV12-2 counts as a pseudogene. The CDR3 covers 17 residues. The CDR3 sequence: CASRLAKTVNINQPQHF. DNA of the CDR3: TGTGCAAGTCGCTTAGCGAAGACGGTGAATATCAATCAGCCCCAGCATTTT.

The chain combines TRBV5-1 with TRBJ2-2, with TRBD1 matching 7 bases. The CDR3 spans 15 residues. CDR1 is SGHRS and CDR2 is YFSETQ in the germline V gene. V lost 9 bases and J lost 4; bases outside the gene matches: 12. Here the CDR3 DNA reads TGCGCCACCAGGACCGGGACAGTTGGCACCGGGGAGCTGTTTTTT. As protein: CATRTGTVGTGELFF. Looking up the rest from reference TRBV5-1 and TRBJ2-2 gives the full variable domain: KAGVTQTPRYLIKTRGQQVTLSCSPISGHRSVSWYQQTPGQGLQFLFEYFSETQRNKGNFPGRFSGRQFSNSRSEMNVSTLELGDSALYLCATRTGTVGTGELFFGEGSRLTVL.

The genes are TRBV7-2 and TRBJ2-4; possible D gene TRBD1, 6 bases. The CDR3 extends over 12 amino acids. Trimming cost V 4 bases and J 12 bases, with 13 bases left between them. Looked up from germline, CDR1 is SGHTA and CDR2 is FQGNSA. DNA for the CDR3: TGTGCCAGCAGCTATCCAGGGGCGGGTCAGTACTTC. Protein: CASSYPGAGQYF. The full variable domain, its missing parts supplied by reference TRBV7-2 and TRBJ2-4, is GAGVSQSPSNKVTEKGKDVELRCDPISGHTALYWYRQSLGQGLEFLIYFQGNSAPDKSGLPSDRFSAERTGGSVSTLTIQRTQQEDSAVYLCASSYPGAGQYFGAGTRLSVL.

This rearrangement joins TRBV30 to TRBJ1-5; D remains ambiguous. The CDR3 runs 13 residues. The germline V gene has CDR1 GTSNPN and CDR2 SVGIG (reference sequence). V lost 3 bases to trimming and J lost 1 base, with 7 bases between them. This chain's CDR3 is CAWSLGSNQPQHF. The CDR3, as DNA: TGTGCCTGGAGCTTGGGGAGCAATCAGCCCCAGCATTTT.

V usage is TRBV7-9 and J usage is TRBJ2-3, with D hard to call. V dropped 3 bases and J dropped 6 bases, with 7 bases sitting between them. Germline V lookup: CDR1 SEHNR, CDR2 FQNEAQ (reference sequence). The CDR3 length is 12 residues. The chain's CDR3 is CASSFFADTQYF. CDR3 bases: TGTGCCAGCAGCTTTTTTGCTGATACGCAGTATTTT.

The chain carries TRBV19 and TRBJ1-5; D is undetermined. Germline V CDR1 and CDR2: LNHDA, SQIVND (reference sequence). V lost 3 bases and J 9 bases, leaving 18 bases between the germline ends. There are 15 residues in the CDR3. This CDR3 is CASSMVAGSVGPQHF. DNA for the CDR3: TGTGCCAGTAGTATGGTAGCGGGCTCTGTCGGGCCCCAGCATTTT.

This rearrangement joins TRBV4-3 to TRBJ1-1; possibly TRBD1 for D (5 bases). Trimming took 4 bases from V and 1 from J, leaving 13 bases between them. The CDR3 sequence is 15 residues long. CDR1 and CDR2 from the germline V gene are LGHNA and YSLEER. CDR3 sequence: CASSLEDRTNTEAFF. In DNA form, the CDR3 reads TGCGCCAGCAGCCTAGAAGACAGAACGAACACTGAAGCTTTCTTT.

The chain uses TRBV6-5 and TRBJ1-5; 8 bases are a match to TRBD1. V lost 11 bases, J lost 3 bases, and 6 bases stayed unmatched. The CDR3 covers 13 residues. From germline, CDR1 is MNHEY and CDR2 SVGAGI. CDR3 sequence (DNA): TGTGCCGGAAAGACAGGGGTCAATCAGCCCCAGCATTTT. This sequence encodes CAGKTGVNQPQHF.

The gene calls are TRBV30 and TRBJ1-4; D gene unclear. CDR3 length: 13 residues. V was cut by 0 bases and J by 8 bases, with 10 bases left in between. Germline CDR1 is GTSNPN and CDR2 is SVGIG (reference sequence). For the CDR3, the DNA is TGTGCCTGGAGTGTGGGGATGCGAGAAAAACTGTTTTTT. Protein: CAWSVGMREKLFF.

This clone was seen once. The rearrangement uses TRBV18 and TRBJ2-3; 7 bases agree with TRBD2. Germline CDR1 reads KGHSH; CDR2 reads LQKENI. The CDR3 loop spans 15 amino acids. Trimming cost V 2 bases and J 0 bases; bases outside gene matches: 2. The CDR3 bases are TGTGCCAGCTCACCAGCGGGGGTTAGCACAGATACGCAGTATTTT. Translated: CASSPAGVSTDTQYF.

The chain joins TRBV6-4 to TRBJ1-1; D is undetermined. The CDR3 has 16 amino acids. V lost 2 bases to trimming and J lost 1 base, with 14 bases between them. Germline V gene lookup returns CDR1 MRHNA and CDR2 SNTAGT. In DNA form, the CDR3 reads TGTGCCAGCAGTGACGTGGCTGGACGGCCGAACACTGAAGCTTTCTTT. Its translation is CASSDVAGRPNTEAFF.

The V call is TRBV19, the J call TRBJ2-1, with D perhaps TRBD1 (5 bases). The CDR3 totals 15 residues. Trimming took 6 bases from V and 2 from J, leaving 14 bases between them. In germline, CDR1 is LNHDA, CDR2 SQIVND (reference sequence). The CDR3 nucleotides read TGTGCCAGTAGCCCTCTTGACAGAACCTACAATGAGCAGTTCTTC. Its translation is CASSPLDRTYNEQFF.

The J gene is TRBJ2-1, the V gene TRBV4-1; TRBD1 aligns across 9 bases. V shed 1 base and J 7 bases; nucleotides not matched to a gene: 8. Looked up from germline, CDR1 is MGHRA and CDR2 is YSYEKL. CDR3 length: 16 amino acids. The CDR3 DNA follows: TGCGCCAGCAGCCAAGGCTCCGGGACAGGGCGAAATGAGCAGTTCTTC. Protein sequence: CASSQGSGTGRNEQFF.

By sample share, this clone is medium-sized. This chain joins TRBV7-9 and TRBJ2-7, with 8 bases identical to TRBD1. This CDR3 region has 15 residues. With V trimmed by 6 bases and J by 3 bases, 10 bases remained unmatched. CDR1 and CDR2 (germline): SEHNR, FQNEAQ (reference sequence). DNA for the CDR3: TGTGCCAGCAGTCCACCCGACAGGGGCGGCTACGAGCAGTACTTC. Amino acids: CASSPPDRGGYEQYF.

The chain recombines TRBV15 with TRBJ2-2; 7 bases are shared with TRBD1. After removal of 9 bases from V and 0 bases from J, the junction contained 7 bases not matched to a gene. In germline, CDR1 is LNHNV, CDR2 YYDKDF (reference sequence). The CDR3 runs to 15 residues. The CDR3 protein is CATHPTGANTGELFF. The CDR3 nucleotides are TGTGCCACACATCCTACAGGGGCGAACACCGGGGAGCTGTTTTTT. The full variable domain, in which reference TRBV15 and TRBJ2-2 provide the parts outside the CDR3, is DAMVIQNPRYQVTQFGKPVTLSCSQTLNHNVMYWYQQKSSQAPKLLFHYYDKDFNNEADTPDNFQSRRPNTSFCFLDIRSPGLGDTAMYLCATHPTGANTGELFFGEGSRLTVL.

This clone was picked up a small number of times. V is TRBV30 and J is TRBJ1-1, with D hard to call. Germline V gives CDR1 GTSNPN, CDR2 SVGIG (reference sequence). This CDR3 has 13 residues. V lost 2 bases, J lost 0 bases, and 7 bases lay in between. CDR3 amino acids: CAWSSGMNTEAFF. The CDR3 DNA sequence: TGTGCCTGGAGTTCCGGGATGAACACTGAAGCTTTCTTT.

This chain links TRBV19 with TRBJ2-7; the match to TRBD2 covers 7 bases. V trimming: 0 bases; J trimming: 4 bases; junction bases outside the gene matches: 3. This CDR3 has 14 residues. Germline V lookup: CDR1 LNHDA, CDR2 SQIVND (reference sequence). This CDR3 is CASSIDRAGYEQYF. CDR3 in DNA: TGTGCCAGTAGTATAGATCGAGCGGGATACGAGCAGTACTTC.

This clone was seen only a few times. This rearrangement joins TRBV5-6 to TRBJ2-3; no clear D gene. Per the germline V gene, CDR1 is SGHDT and CDR2 is YYEEEE. The germline V and J ends were trimmed by 4 bases and 0 bases, with 12 bases remaining between them. There are 15 residues in the CDR3. As DNA, the CDR3 is TGTGCCAGCAGCCTGGAAGGGATTAGCACAGATACGCAGTATTTT. This encodes CASSLEGISTDTQYF.

This sequence joins TRBV5-6 and TRBJ1-6; maybe TRBD1 (5 bases). The ends were cut back, 4 bases at V and 15 bases at J, with 23 bases in the middle. CDR3 length: 15 amino acids. Germline CDR1 and CDR2: SGHDT and YYEEEE. CDR3: CASSPPPGLLGHLHF. The CDR3 bases are TGTGCCAGCAGCCCACCCCCGGGACTTTTGGGGCACCTCCACTTT.

This chain's CDR3 is CASSERISYNEQFF. CDR3 DNA: TGTGCCAGCAGTGAGCGGATCTCCTACAATGAGCAGTTCTTC. V and J are TRBV25-1 and TRBJ2-1; no reliable D call. Deletions cut 3 bases from V and 0 bases from J, with 6 bases between. Per germline, CDR1 MGHDK and CDR2 SYGVNS. This CDR3 has 14 residues.

V usage is TRBV29-1 and J usage is TRBJ1-2; D remains ambiguous. The CDR3 sequence is 12 residues long. Trimming took off 3 bases at V and 4 bases at J, with 9 bases between the two ends. Per germline, CDR1 SQVTM and CDR2 ANQGSEA. CDR3 bases: TGCAGCGTTGAGTGGGGAGGCTATGGCTACACCTTC. This codes for CSVEWGGYGYTF.

CDR3: CASSLESGIGDSPLHF. CDR3 nucleotides: TGTGCCAGCAGCTTGGAATCTGGGATTGGGGATTCACCCCTCCACTTT. V gene TRBV5-6 combines with J gene TRBJ1-6; D is unresolved. The CDR3 extends over 16 amino acids. Germline-derived CDR1 and CDR2 are SGHDT and YYEEEE. Trimming removed 0 bases at V and 8 bases at J, with 15 bases between.

V usage is TRBV28 and J usage is TRBJ1-1; D is ambiguous. Germline lookup yields CDR1 MDHEN and CDR2 SYDVKM. The CDR3 is 17 residues long. Between the trimmed V and J ends, which lost 2 bases and 0 bases, there was a span of 16 bases. The CDR3 loop reads CASSLPLKSRMNTEAFF. CDR3 bases: TGTGCCAGCAGTTTACCTCTAAAATCCCGCATGAACACTGAAGCTTTCTTT.